One sample yielded the 29 T cell receptor beta chains listed below, sequenced in a study of blood T cell repertoires in COVID-19. Some clones are missing from TCRdb's copy, which holds only in-frame ones; the method was immunoSEQ multiplex PCR. The table shows around 56,000 clones, with approximately 88% occurring only once. Sequences were obtained from peripheral blood. The source of these receptors is a human donor in a cohort sampled during active COVID-19.

The gene calls are TRBV7-2 and TRBJ1-2; D unclear. The ends were cut back, 7 bases at V and 7 bases at J, with 10 bases in the middle. Germline lookup yields CDR1 SGHTA and CDR2 FQGNSA. The CDR3 sequence is 11 residues long. CDR3 sequence (DNA): TGTGCCAGCACCCCTGCCAGTGGCTACACCTTC. It specifies CASTPASGYTF. The variable domain in full, completed from reference TRBV7-2 and TRBJ1-2, reads GAGVSQSPSNKVTEKGKDVELRCDPISGHTALYWYRQSLGQGLEFLIYFQGNSAPDKSGLPSDRFSAERTGGSVSTLTIQRTQQEDSAVYLCASTPASGYTFGSGTRLTVV.

The chain carries TRBV12-3 or TRBV12-4 and TRBJ2-4; D unclear. Between the trimmed V and J ends, which lost 5 bases and 7 bases, there was a span of 6 bases. The CDR3 has 11 amino acids. CDR3 in DNA: TGTGCCAGCAGTCCCTTTAACATTCAGTACTTC. Its translation is CASSPFNIQYF.

This chain links TRBV18 with TRBJ2-7; D is unresolved. The CDR3 contains 13 residues. Trimming removed 3 bases from V and 6 bases from J, with 12 bases in between. CDR1 and CDR2 (germline): KGHSH, LQKENI. The CDR3 coding sequence is TGTGCCAGCTCACCCGAGGCCTCCCGCGAGCAGTACTTC. Encoded protein: CASSPEASREQYF.

This clone was recorded once. The CDR3 reads CASSRGGAQGGTEAFF. The CDR3 region has the DNA TGTGCCAGCAGCCGCGGGGGGGCACAGGGAGGAACTGAAGCTTTCTTT. V is TRBV11-3 and J is TRBJ1-1; D possibly corresponds to TRBD1 (6 bases). V was pared by 5 bases and J by 5 bases, with 21 bases between. The CDR3 length is 16 residues. Germline V gene sequence: CDR1 SGHNT, CDR2 YENEEA.

This rearrangement joins TRBV6-2 or TRBV6-3 to TRBJ2-5; D remains ambiguous. Germline lookup yields CDR1 MNHEY and CDR2 SVGEGT. V was shortened by 2 bases and J by 1 base, with 11 bases between the two germline ends. The CDR3 has 15 residues. The CDR3 nucleotides are TGTGCCAGCAGTTACCGTGAGGATTCCCAAGAGACCCAGTACTTC. Translating gives CASSYREDSQETQYF.

This chain connects TRBV7-6 to TRBJ2-5; 9 bases are shared with TRBD1. The J segment lost 5 bases and the V segment lost 2 bases, leaving 6 bases of the junction unmatched. Germline V CDR1 and CDR2: SGHVS, FNYEAQ. This CDR3 has 15 amino acids. CDR3 sequence (DNA): TGTGCCAGCAGCTTACCCGGGACAGGGTCGGAGACCCAGTACTTC. Residues: CASSLPGTGSETQYF. The full variable domain, rest sourced from reference TRBV7-6 and TRBJ2-5, is GAGVSQSPRYKVTKRGQDVALRCDPISGHVSLYWYRQALGQGPEFLTYFNYEAQQDKSGLPNDRFSAERPEGSISTLTIQRTEQRDSAMYRCASSLPGTGSETQYFGPGTRLLVL.

V gene TRBV23-1 combines with J gene TRBJ2-5; D is possibly TRBD1 (6 bases). TRBV23-1 is reported as an ORF; its role is uncertain. V was pared by 2 bases and J by 0 bases, with 10 bases between. The CDR3 loop spans 15 amino acids. The CDR3 protein is CASSQAPGDQETQYF. CDR3 in DNA: TGCGCCAGCAGTCAAGCTCCAGGGGACCAAGAGACCCAGTACTTC.

The V call is TRBV30, the J call TRBJ1-6, with TRBD1 matching 9 bases. CDR1 is GTSNPN, CDR2 SVGIG, per germline (reference sequence). Trimming removed 0 bases from V and 2 bases from J; junction bases left unmatched: 8. This CDR3 region has 18 residues. CDR3 DNA sequence: TGTGCCTGGAGTGTATTGGGACAGGGTATGGCCTATAATTCACCCCTCCACTTT. This encodes CAWSVLGQGMAYNSPLHF. The whole variable domain, filled in from reference TRBV30 and TRBJ1-6, reads SQTIHQWPATLVQPVGSPLSLECTVEGTSNPNLYWYRQAAGRGLQLLFYSVGIGQISSEVPQNLSASRPQDRQFILSSKKLLLSDSGFYLCAWSVLGQGMAYNSPLHFGNGTRLTVT.

The chain couples TRBV5-1 to TRBJ2-5, with 7 bases fitting TRBD1. The V gene end was trimmed by 1 base and the J gene end by 4 bases; junction bases not matched to a gene: 4. The CDR3 loop spans 14 amino acids. Germline-derived CDR1 and CDR2 are SGHRS and YFSETQ. CDR3 amino acids: CASSLRGGRETQYF. CDR3 sequence (DNA): TGCGCCAGCAGCTTGAGAGGGGGCAGAGAGACCCAGTACTTC.

V gene TRBV3-1 (or the pseudogene TRBV3-2) combines with J gene TRBJ2-2; 8 bases are shared with TRBD1. Germline trimming cut 1 base from V and 4 bases from J; bases unmatched to any gene: 2. There are 15 residues in the CDR3. Germline loops: CDR1 LGHDT, CDR2 YNNKEL (reference sequence). The CDR3 nucleotides are TGTGCCAGCAGCCAAGGTCAGGGGGCCACCGGGGAGCTGTTTTTT. As protein: CASSQGQGATGELFF.

This rearrangement joins TRBV5-6 to TRBJ1-5, with D possibly being TRBD1 (6 bases). V was cut by 0 bases and J by 8 bases, with 12 bases left in between. There are 14 residues in the CDR3. CDR1 is SGHDT, CDR2 YYEEEE, per germline. Written as DNA, the CDR3 is TGTGCCAGCAGCTTGGGGGAAGGGGGAGAGCCCCAGCATTTT. Translation gives CASSLGEGGEPQHF.

The chain couples TRBV4-1 to TRBJ1-4; 9 nucleotides line up with TRBD1. This CDR3 has 14 amino acids. Unmatched junction bases numbered 5, after V lost 4 bases and J lost 8 bases. Germline V lookup: CDR1 MGHRA, CDR2 YSYEKL. This CDR3 reads CASSPGTGREKLFF. CDR3 in DNA: TGCGCCAGCAGCCCCGGGACAGGGCGGGAAAAACTGTTTTTT.

The chain has TRBV15 and TRBJ2-1, with 8 bases identical to TRBD1. Germline assignment: CDR1 LNHNV and CDR2 YYDKDF (reference sequence). The CDR3 spans 15 residues. With 6 bases clipped from V and 4 bases from J, the junction kept 8 bases outside the gene matches. The CDR3, as DNA: TGTGCCACCAGTACCGACAGGGGAGCTTACAATGAGCAGTTCTTC. Translation gives CATSTDRGAYNEQFF.

The chain links TRBV4-3 to TRBJ2-7, with D perhaps TRBD2 (6 bases). CDR1 and CDR2 (germline): LGHNA, YSLEER. Trimming stripped 0 bases from V and 7 bases from J, with 13 bases between. The CDR3 runs to 14 residues. CDR3 loop: CASSQETRANEQYF. In DNA form, the CDR3 reads TGCGCCAGCAGCCAAGAGACTAGGGCTAATGAGCAGTACTTC.

The genes are TRBV4-3 and TRBJ1-1; 9 bases line up with TRBD1. The trim removed 1 base at V and 10 bases at J, leaving 10 bases unmatched. The CDR3 covers 15 residues. CDR1 is LGHNA and CDR2 is YSLEER in the germline V gene. The DNA for the CDR3 is TGCGCCAGCAGCCAAGTGTTGGGACAGGGTTATGGAGCTTTCTTT. It specifies CASSQVLGQGYGAFF.

V usage is TRBV29-1 and J usage is TRBJ2-3, with 10 bases fitting TRBD2. J was trimmed by 4 bases and V by 5 bases; bases with no gene match: 3. Germline V CDR1 and CDR2: SQVTM, ANQGSEA. The length of the CDR3 is 13 residues. The CDR3 loop reads CSVSGGAPDTQYF. As DNA, the CDR3 is TGCAGCGTTAGCGGGGGGGCCCCAGATACGCAGTATTTT.

This clone has a handful of counts. The rearrangement joins TRBV7-2 to TRBJ1-2; D not certain. Deletions cut 1 base from V and 5 bases from J, with 11 bases between. Germline V CDR1 and CDR2: SGHTA, FQGNSA. This CDR3 comprises 14 residues. This CDR3 reads CASSLDAAGYGYTF. The CDR3, as DNA: TGTGCCAGCAGCTTAGACGCGGCCGGATATGGCTACACCTTC. Full variable domain (missing parts from reference TRBV7-2 and TRBJ1-2): GAGVSQSPSNKVTEKGKDVELRCDPISGHTALYWYRQSLGQGLEFLIYFQGNSAPDKSGLPSDRFSAERTGGSVSTLTIQRTQQEDSAVYLCASSLDAAGYGYTFGSGTRLTVV.

This clone has a single count. The chain uses TRBV6-5 and TRBJ1-1, with D tentatively TRBD1 (5 bases). CDR3 size: 14 residues. Trimming left V 6 bases short and J 0 bases short, with 11 bases between. The V gene's germline CDR1 is MNHEY and CDR2 SVGAGI. The CDR3 protein is CASRGGGMNTEAFF. CDR3 nucleotides: TGTGCCAGCAGGGGGGGTGGCATGAACACTGAAGCTTTCTTT.

The rearrangement joins TRBV30 to TRBJ1-2; tentatively, D is TRBD1 (5 bases). V lost 1 base and J 8 bases, leaving 14 bases between the germline ends. CDR3 length: 13 amino acids. Germline V gene data show CDR1 as GTSNPN and CDR2 as SVGIG (reference sequence). The CDR3 nucleotides read TGTGCCTGGAGTGCCGGGGGGTGGGACGGCTACACCTTC. Protein sequence: CAWSAGGWDGYTF.

V and J are TRBV4-1 and TRBJ2-7, with 7 bases fitting TRBD1. This CDR3 spans 15 amino acids. J was trimmed by 3 bases and V by 2 bases; bases with no gene match: 7. Germline CDR1 MGHRA, CDR2 YSYEKL. In DNA, the CDR3 is TGCGCCAGCAGCCAAACCACTGGGACAGACTACGAGCAGTACTTC. Protein product: CASSQTTGTDYEQYF.

The V gene is TRBV18, the J gene TRBJ1-1, with D possibly being TRBD1 (5 bases). Germline V gene lookup returns CDR1 KGHSH and CDR2 LQKENI. This CDR3 is built from 16 residues. The V gene lost 1 base and the J gene lost 5 bases, with 17 bases spanning the gap. CDR3 nucleotide sequence: TGTGCCAGCTCACCACTGTTGTTAGGGCGGGGGACTGAAGCTTTCTTT. Amino acids: CASSPLLLGRGTEAFF.

The chain has TRBV29-1 and TRBJ1-2, with a possible D match to TRBD1 (6 bases). Germline values: CDR1 SQVTM, CDR2 ANQGSEA. Trimming removed 4 bases at V and 8 bases at J, with 23 bases between. CDR3 length: 15 residues. The CDR3 reads CSVAPGGAGTGGYTF. As DNA, the CDR3 is TGCAGCGTTGCCCCCGGGGGGGCTGGGACCGGGGGCTACACCTTC. The entire variable domain, with the rest obtained from reference TRBV29-1 and TRBJ1-2, is as follows: SAVISQKPSRDICQRGTSLTIQCQVDSQVTMMFWYRQQPGQSLTLIATANQGSEATYESGFVIDKFPISRPNLTFSTLTVSNMSPEDSSIYLCSVAPGGAGTGGYTFGSGTRLTVV.

The table lists this clone with a few counts. The rearrangement links TRBV6-2 or TRBV6-3 to TRBJ1-6; D unresolved. The CDR3 extends over 15 amino acids. V lost 6 bases and J 4 bases, leaving 13 bases between the germline ends. Per the germline V gene, CDR1 is MNHEY and CDR2 is SVGEGT. CDR3 DNA: TGTGCCAGCAGCCTTGGACGGGGATATAATTCACCCCTCCACTTT. Translating gives CASSLGRGYNSPLHF.

This rearrangement joins TRBV7-2 to TRBJ1-2; 10 bases match TRBD1. CDR3 length equals 17 residues. Germline loops: CDR1 SGHTA, CDR2 FQGNSA. V lost 2 bases to trimming and J lost 6 bases; unmatched junction nucleotides: 12. CDR3 nucleotide sequence: TGTGCCAGCAGCTTATCAGCCCGGGACAGGGGCGAAAATGGCTACACCTTC. This gives the protein CASSLSARDRGENGYTF.

The chain carries TRBV12-3 or TRBV12-4 and TRBJ2-7; TRBD1 matches at 8 bases. The CDR3 is 13 residues long. The ends lost 4 bases at V and 6 bases at J; junction bases unmatched: 5. The CDR3 nucleotides read TGTGCCAGCAGTTCCAGGGGGCTTTCCGAGCAGTACTTC. Protein: CASSSRGLSEQYF.

The V call is TRBV7-3, the J call TRBJ2-1, with D possibly matching TRBD2 (5 bases). Germline V gives CDR1 SGHTA, CDR2 FQGTGA. Deletions cut 3 bases from V and 5 bases from J, with 11 bases between. The CDR3 loop spans 14 amino acids. This CDR3 reads CASSLGVANNEQFF. DNA of the CDR3: TGTGCCAGCAGCTTGGGAGTGGCAAACAATGAGCAGTTCTTC.

This chain links TRBV7-2 with TRBJ2-1; TRBD2 agrees at 10 bases. Germline values: CDR1 SGHTA, CDR2 FQGNSA. V lost 5 bases, J lost 4 bases, and 8 bases stayed unmatched. This CDR3 spans 16 amino acids. The CDR3 DNA reads as TGTGCCAGCAGCCCCGGTAGCGGGGGGCCTTACAATGAGCAGTTCTTC. Translation: CASSPGSGGPYNEQFF.

This chain joins TRBV7-6 and TRBJ1-1; a weak D match, TRBD1 (5 bases). Germline V lookup: CDR1 SGHVS, CDR2 FNYEAQ. The CDR3 totals 16 residues. Trimming took off 5 bases at V and 1 base at J, with 17 bases between the two ends. The DNA for the CDR3 is TGTGCCAGCAGCGCTTATCCAAGGACAACGAACACTGAAGCTTTCTTT. Its translation: CASSAYPRTTNTEAFF. Filled out from reference TRBV7-6 and TRBJ1-1, the complete variable domain reads GAGVSQSPRYKVTKRGQDVALRCDPISGHVSLYWYRQALGQGPEFLTYFNYEAQQDKSGLPNDRFSAERPEGSISTLTIQRTEQRDSAMYRCASSAYPRTTNTEAFFGQGTRLTVV.

The V and J genes are TRBV2 and TRBJ2-7; weak D call: TRBD2 (6 bases). The CDR3 covers 11 residues. From germline, CDR1 is SNHLY and CDR2 FYNNEI. The V and J ends lost 7 bases and 9 bases respectively, with 13 bases between them. The CDR3 nucleotides read TGTGCCAGCAACCGGGACTTCGGGCAGTACTTC. Amino acids: CASNRDFGQYF.